Each of the 12 T cell receptor beta chains below was sequenced from the same sample in a study of cytomegalovirus exposure and HLA in healthy donors. Primers: 60 Vbeta forward and 13 Jbeta reverse. TCRdb keeps only in-frame clones here, not all; method: immunoSEQ multiplex PCR. The profile covers under 250,000 clones, with roughly 84% appearing a single time and about 0.25% taken by the ten largest. The sample consisted of PBMCs. Every receptor here comes from a girl aged 2-10 years in good health and CMV-seronegative.

In this sample, this clone turned up a few times. This chain links TRBV6-6 with TRBJ2-7; 9 bases line up with TRBD1. Germline V gene data show CDR1 as MNHNY and CDR2 as SVGAGI (reference sequence). The CDR3 contains 14 residues. Trimming at V came to 6 bases and at J to 2 bases, leaving 5 bases not matched to a gene. CDR3 bases: TGTGCCAGCAGAGACAGGGGGAGGGCCTACGAGCAGTACTTC. As protein: CASRDRGRAYEQYF.

This clone has just a few counts. V is TRBV5-1 and J is TRBJ1-4, with D maybe TRBD1 (5 bases). Germline V gene lookup returns CDR1 SGHRS and CDR2 YFSETQ. CDR3 length: 12 amino acids. V was cut by 0 bases and J by 8 bases, with 5 bases left in between. The CDR3 DNA reads as TGCGCCAGCAGCTTGGACAGGGAAAAACTGTTTTTT. This gives the protein CASSLDREKLFF.

The gene calls are TRBV7-9 and TRBJ1-2; 11 bases fit TRBD1. The CDR3 sequence is 15 residues long. The V segment lost 2 bases and the J segment 8 bases; nucleotides outside the gene matches: 7. Germline CDR1 SEHNR, CDR2 FQNEAQ (reference sequence). The CDR3 DNA reads TGTGCCAGCAGCTTACCGGGACAGGGGGAGTACGGCTACACCTTC. Amino acid sequence: CASSLPGQGEYGYTF.

This clone was detected only a few times. This chain joins TRBV5-6 and TRBJ1-2; 7 bases agree with TRBD1. V lost 1 base, J lost 2 bases, and 8 bases stayed unmatched. The CDR3 has 16 residues. Germline V lookup: CDR1 SGHDT, CDR2 YYEEEE. The CDR3 loop reads CASSLLRGQQNYGYTF. In DNA form, the CDR3 reads TGTGCCAGCAGCTTGTTGAGGGGGCAGCAAAACTATGGCTACACCTTC.

Of note for this clone: The same CDR3 arises from other DNA sequences in this sample as well. The chain has TRBV14 and TRBJ1-2, with D perhaps TRBD1 (6 bases). Germline V gene data show CDR1 as SGHDN and CDR2 as FVKESK. Deletions cut 1 base from V and 2 bases from J, with 8 bases between. The CDR3 is made up of 14 amino acids. CDR3 protein: CASSQVTGNYGYTF. CDR3 nucleotide sequence: TGTGCCAGCAGCCAAGTAACAGGGAACTATGGCTACACCTTC.

This chain connects TRBV7-9 to TRBJ2-3; weak D call: TRBD2 (5 bases). CDR3 length: 13 amino acids. CDR1 and CDR2 from the germline V gene are SEHNR and FQNEAQ (reference sequence). Trimming shortened V by 5 bases and J by 2 bases, and 8 bases separated the two germline ends. This CDR3 reads CASSRGDTDTQYF. In nucleotides, the CDR3 is TGTGCCAGCAGCCGGGGAGACACAGATACGCAGTATTTT.

The rearrangement joins TRBV13 to TRBJ2-5; maybe TRBD1 (6 bases). Trimming stripped 4 bases from V and 1 base from J, with 13 bases between. The CDR3 spans 15 residues. CDR1 PRHDT and CDR2 FYEKMQ come from the germline V gene (reference sequence). Here the CDR3 reads CASSSYRALQETQYF. The CDR3 bases are TGTGCCAGCAGCTCGTACAGGGCTCTCCAAGAGACCCAGTACTTC.

This clone occurred once. The rearrangement joins TRBV27 to TRBJ1-4, with 7 bases identical to TRBD1. The V gene's germline CDR1 is MNHEY and CDR2 SMNVEV (reference sequence). With 7 bases clipped from V and 7 bases from J, the junction kept 9 bases outside the gene matches. This CDR3 spans 14 amino acids. The CDR3 here is CASTSGTVGEKLFF. The CDR3 nucleotides read TGTGCCAGCACCTCCGGGACAGTTGGTGAAAAACTGTTTTTT.

V usage is TRBV19 and J usage is TRBJ2-1, with 8 bases fitting TRBD2. V shed 3 bases and J 8 bases; nucleotides not matched to a gene: 6. The CDR3 covers 14 residues. Germline CDR1 is LNHDA and CDR2 is SQIVND (reference sequence). CDR3 loop: CASSIREGPHEQFF. The CDR3 region has the DNA TGTGCCAGTAGTATCCGGGAGGGCCCCCATGAGCAGTTCTTC.

The chain links TRBV6-5 to TRBJ1-2, with TRBD1 as a possible D gene (5 bases). Germline CDR1 is MNHEY and CDR2 is SVGAGI. The CDR3 runs to 15 residues. Between the trimmed V and J ends, which lost 6 bases and 3 bases, there was a span of 17 bases. The CDR3 nucleotides read TGTGCCAGCAGAAAAGACGGGGGAGGGGACTATGGCTACACCTTC. This sequence encodes CASRKDGGGDYGYTF.

The rearrangement joins TRBV7-9 to TRBJ2-2; tentative D call: TRBD1 (6 bases). Germline CDR1 is SEHNR and CDR2 is FQNEAQ (reference sequence). The ends were cut back, 2 bases at V and 2 bases at J, with 9 bases in the middle. CDR3 length: 15 amino acids. The CDR3 spells CASSLRTANTGELFF. The CDR3 nucleotides are TGTGCCAGCAGCTTACGGACAGCTAACACCGGGGAGCTGTTTTTT.

The V call is TRBV5-4, the J call TRBJ1-2; 7 bases match TRBD1. The CDR3 loop spans 12 amino acids. The germline V gene has CDR1 SGHNT and CDR2 YYREEE (reference sequence). J was trimmed by 10 bases and V by 7 bases; bases with no gene match: 10. The CDR3 loop reads CASVGTVLPYTF. The CDR3 region has the DNA TGTGCCAGCGTAGGGACAGTCCTTCCCTACACCTTC. Drawing the rest from reference TRBV5-4 and TRBJ1-2, the complete variable domain is ETGVTQSPTHLIKTRGQQVTLRCSSQSGHNTVSWYQQALGQGPQFIFQYYREEENGRGNFPPRFSGLQFPNYSSELNVNALELDDSALYLCASVGTVLPYTFGSGTRLTVV.